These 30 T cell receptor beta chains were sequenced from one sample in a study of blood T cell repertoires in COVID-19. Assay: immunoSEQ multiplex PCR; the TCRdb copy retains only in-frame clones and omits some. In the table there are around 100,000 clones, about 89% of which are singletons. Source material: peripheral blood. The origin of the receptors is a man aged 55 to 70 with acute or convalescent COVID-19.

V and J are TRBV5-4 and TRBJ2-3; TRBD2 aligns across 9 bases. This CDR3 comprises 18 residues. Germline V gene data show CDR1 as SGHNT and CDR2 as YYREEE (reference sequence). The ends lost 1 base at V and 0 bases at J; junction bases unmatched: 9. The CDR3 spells CASSLYASGTSSTDTQYF. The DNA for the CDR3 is TGTGCCAGCAGCTTGTATGCTAGCGGGACGTCTAGCACAGATACGCAGTATTTT.

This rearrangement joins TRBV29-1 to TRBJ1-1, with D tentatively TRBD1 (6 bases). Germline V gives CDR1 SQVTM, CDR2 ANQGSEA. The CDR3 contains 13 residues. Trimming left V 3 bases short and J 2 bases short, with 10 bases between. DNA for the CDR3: TGCAGCGTTGACATGGGGGCCAACACTGAAGCTTTCTTT. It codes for CSVDMGANTEAFF. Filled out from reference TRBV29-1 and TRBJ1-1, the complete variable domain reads SAVISQKPSRDICQRGTSLTIQCQVDSQVTMMFWYRQQPGQSLTLIATANQGSEATYESGFVIDKFPISRPNLTFSTLTVSNMSPEDSSIYLCSVDMGANTEAFFGQGTRLTVV.

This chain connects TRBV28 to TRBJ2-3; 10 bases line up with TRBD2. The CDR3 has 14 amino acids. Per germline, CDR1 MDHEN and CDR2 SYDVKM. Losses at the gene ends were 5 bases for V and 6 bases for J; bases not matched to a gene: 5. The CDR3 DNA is TGTGCCAGCAGTCCTCCTAGCGGGAGTGATACGCAGTATTTT. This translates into CASSPPSGSDTQYF.

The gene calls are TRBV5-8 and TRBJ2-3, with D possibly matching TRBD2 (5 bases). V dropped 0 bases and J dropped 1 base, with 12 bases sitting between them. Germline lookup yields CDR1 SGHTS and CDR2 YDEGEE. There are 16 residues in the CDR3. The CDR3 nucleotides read TGTGCCAGCAGCTTGGGACTGACCGGGGGCACAGATACGCAGTATTTT. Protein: CASSLGLTGGTDTQYF.

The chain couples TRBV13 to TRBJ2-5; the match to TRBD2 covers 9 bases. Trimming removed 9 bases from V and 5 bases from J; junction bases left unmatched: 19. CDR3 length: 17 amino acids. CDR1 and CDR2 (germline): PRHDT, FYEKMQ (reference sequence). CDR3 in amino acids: CASTRLGGRELGETQYF. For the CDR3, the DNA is TGTGCCAGTACCAGACTAGGCGGGAGGGAATTAGGGGAGACCCAGTACTTC.

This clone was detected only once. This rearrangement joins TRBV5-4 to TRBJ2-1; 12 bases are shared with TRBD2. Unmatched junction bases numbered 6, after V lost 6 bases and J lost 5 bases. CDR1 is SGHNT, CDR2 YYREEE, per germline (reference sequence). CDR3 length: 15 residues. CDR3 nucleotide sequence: TGTGCCAGCACCACACTAGCGGGAGGTAACAATGAGCAGTTCTTC. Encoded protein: CASTTLAGGNNEQFF.

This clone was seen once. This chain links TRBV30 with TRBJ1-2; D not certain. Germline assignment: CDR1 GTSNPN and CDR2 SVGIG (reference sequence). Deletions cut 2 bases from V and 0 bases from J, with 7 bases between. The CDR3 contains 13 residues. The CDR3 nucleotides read TGTGCCTGGAGTACGGGGTCTAACTATGGCTACACCTTC. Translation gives CAWSTGSNYGYTF.

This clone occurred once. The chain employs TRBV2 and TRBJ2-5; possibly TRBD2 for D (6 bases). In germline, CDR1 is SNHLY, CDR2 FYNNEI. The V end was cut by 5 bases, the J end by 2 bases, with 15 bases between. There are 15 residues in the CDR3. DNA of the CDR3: TGTGCCAGCAGTCAATGGAGGGCCCAACAAGAGACCCAGTACTTC. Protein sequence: CASSQWRAQQETQYF.

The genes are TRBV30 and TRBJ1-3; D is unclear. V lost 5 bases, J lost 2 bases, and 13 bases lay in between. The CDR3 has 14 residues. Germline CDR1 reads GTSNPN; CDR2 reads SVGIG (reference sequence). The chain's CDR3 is CAWEEGLTGNTIYF. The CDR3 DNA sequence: TGTGCCTGGGAGGAGGGATTAACTGGAAACACCATATATTTT.

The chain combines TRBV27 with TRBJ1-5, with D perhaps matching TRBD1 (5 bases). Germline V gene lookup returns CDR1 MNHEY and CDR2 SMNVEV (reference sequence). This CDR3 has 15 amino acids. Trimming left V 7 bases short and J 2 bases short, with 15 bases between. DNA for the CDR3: TGTGCCAGCAACGGGGCGGGGGGAGGCAATCAGCCCCAGCATTTT. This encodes CASNGAGGGNQPQHF.

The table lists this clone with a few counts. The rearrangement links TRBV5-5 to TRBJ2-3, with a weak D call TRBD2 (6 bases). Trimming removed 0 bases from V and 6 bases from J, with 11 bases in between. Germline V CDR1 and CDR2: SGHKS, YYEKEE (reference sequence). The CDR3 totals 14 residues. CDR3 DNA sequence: TGTGCCAGCAGCTTGGCCGCGGGGATGGATACGCAGTATTTT. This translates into CASSLAAGMDTQYF.

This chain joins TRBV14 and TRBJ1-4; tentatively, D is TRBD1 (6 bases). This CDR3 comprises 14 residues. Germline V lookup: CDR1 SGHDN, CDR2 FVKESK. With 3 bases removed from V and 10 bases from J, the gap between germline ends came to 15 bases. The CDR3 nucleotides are TGTGCCAGCAGCCAGGACCAGGGGATCGGAAAACTGTTTTTT. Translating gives CASSQDQGIGKLFF.

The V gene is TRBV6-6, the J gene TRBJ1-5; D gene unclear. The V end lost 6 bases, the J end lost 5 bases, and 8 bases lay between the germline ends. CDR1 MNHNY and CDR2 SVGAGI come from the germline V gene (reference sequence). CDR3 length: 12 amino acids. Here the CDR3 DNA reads TGTGCCAGCAGCTCCGGGGATCAGCCCCAGCATTTT. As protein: CASSSGDQPQHF.

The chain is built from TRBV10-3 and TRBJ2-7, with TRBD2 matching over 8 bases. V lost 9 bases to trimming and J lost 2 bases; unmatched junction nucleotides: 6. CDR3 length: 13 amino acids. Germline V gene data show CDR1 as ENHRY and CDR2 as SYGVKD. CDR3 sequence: CAITAGAAYEQYF. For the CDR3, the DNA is TGTGCCATTACAGCGGGAGCGGCCTACGAGCAGTACTTC.

CDR3 coding DNA: TGCAGCGCTTCAGACAGGACCTACAATGAGCAGTTCTTC. Translation gives CSASDRTYNEQFF. The chain recombines TRBV29-1 with TRBJ2-1; perhaps TRBD1 as D (6 bases). The CDR3 loop spans 13 amino acids. The V end was cut by 7 bases, the J end by 2 bases, with 12 bases between. CDR1 is SQVTM, CDR2 ANQGSEA, per germline.

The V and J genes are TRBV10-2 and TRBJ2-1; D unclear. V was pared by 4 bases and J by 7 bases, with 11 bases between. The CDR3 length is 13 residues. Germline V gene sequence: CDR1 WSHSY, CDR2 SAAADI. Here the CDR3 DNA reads TGCGCCAGCAGTGTGCTGTACGGGAATGAGCAGTTCTTC. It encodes CASSVLYGNEQFF.

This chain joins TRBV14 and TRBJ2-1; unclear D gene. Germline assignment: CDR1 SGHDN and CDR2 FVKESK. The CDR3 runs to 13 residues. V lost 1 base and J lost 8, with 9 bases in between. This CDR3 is CASSQVRGDEQFF. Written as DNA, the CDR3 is TGTGCCAGCAGCCAAGTACGAGGAGATGAGCAGTTCTTC.

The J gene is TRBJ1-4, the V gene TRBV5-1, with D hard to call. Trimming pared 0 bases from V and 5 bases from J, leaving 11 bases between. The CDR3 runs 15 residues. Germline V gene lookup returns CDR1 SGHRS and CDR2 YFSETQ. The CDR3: CASSLVPRGNEKLFF. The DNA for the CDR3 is TGCGCCAGCAGCTTGGTGCCCCGGGGAAATGAAAAACTGTTTTTT.

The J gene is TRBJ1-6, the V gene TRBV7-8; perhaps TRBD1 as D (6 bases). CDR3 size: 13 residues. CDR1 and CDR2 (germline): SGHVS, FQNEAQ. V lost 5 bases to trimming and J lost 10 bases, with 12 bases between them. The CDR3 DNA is TGTGCCAGCAGCCGGGCAGGGGAGTCACCCCTCCACTTT. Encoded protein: CASSRAGESPLHF.

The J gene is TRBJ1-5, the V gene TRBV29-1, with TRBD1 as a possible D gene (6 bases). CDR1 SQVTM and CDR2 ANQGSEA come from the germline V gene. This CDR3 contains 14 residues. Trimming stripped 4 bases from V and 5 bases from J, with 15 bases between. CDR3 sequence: CSVGGGGGDQPQHF. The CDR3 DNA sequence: TGCAGCGTTGGAGGTGGGGGGGGCGATCAGCCCCAGCATTTT.

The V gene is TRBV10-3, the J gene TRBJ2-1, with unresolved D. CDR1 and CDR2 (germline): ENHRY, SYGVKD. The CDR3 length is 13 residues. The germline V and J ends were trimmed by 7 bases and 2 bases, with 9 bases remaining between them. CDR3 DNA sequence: TGTGCCATCAATGGTGACACCTACAATGAGCAGTTCTTC. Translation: CAINGDTYNEQFF.

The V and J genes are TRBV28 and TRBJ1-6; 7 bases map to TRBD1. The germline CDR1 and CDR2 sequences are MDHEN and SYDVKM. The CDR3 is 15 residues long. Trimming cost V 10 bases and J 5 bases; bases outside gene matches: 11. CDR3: CATGQAGGNNSPLHF. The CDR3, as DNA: TGTGCCACAGGACAGGCCGGAGGAAATAATTCACCCCTCCACTTT.

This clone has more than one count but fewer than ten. The CDR3 DNA reads TGCGCCAGCAGCTTGGAGGCTAGCGGACACAATGAGCAGTTCTTC. It codes for CASSLEASGHNEQFF. The chain is built from TRBV5-1 and TRBJ2-1, with TRBD2 identical over 7 bases. Germline V gene sequence: CDR1 SGHRS, CDR2 YFSETQ. The CDR3 sequence is 15 residues long. Losses at the gene ends were 0 bases for V and 5 bases for J; bases not matched to a gene: 5.

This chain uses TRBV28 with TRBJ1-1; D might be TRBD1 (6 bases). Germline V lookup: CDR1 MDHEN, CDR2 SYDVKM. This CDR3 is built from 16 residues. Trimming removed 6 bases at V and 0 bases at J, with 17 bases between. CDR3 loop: CASSPRGQLMNTEAFF. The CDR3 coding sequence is TGTGCCAGCAGCCCCCGTGGACAGCTTATGAACACTGAAGCTTTCTTT.

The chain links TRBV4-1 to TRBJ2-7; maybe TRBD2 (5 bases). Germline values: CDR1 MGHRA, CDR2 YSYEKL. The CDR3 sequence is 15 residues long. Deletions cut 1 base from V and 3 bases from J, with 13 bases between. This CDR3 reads CASSQGIVGSYEQYV. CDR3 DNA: TGCGCCAGCAGCCAAGGAATAGTGGGGAGCTACGAGCAGTACGTC.

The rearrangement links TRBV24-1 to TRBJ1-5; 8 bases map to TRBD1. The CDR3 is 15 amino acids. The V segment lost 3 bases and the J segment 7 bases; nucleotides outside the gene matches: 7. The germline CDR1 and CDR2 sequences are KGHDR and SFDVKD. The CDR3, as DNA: TGTGCCACCAGTGATCCAGGACAGGGAGGACAGCCCCAGCATTTT. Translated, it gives CATSDPGQGGQPQHF.

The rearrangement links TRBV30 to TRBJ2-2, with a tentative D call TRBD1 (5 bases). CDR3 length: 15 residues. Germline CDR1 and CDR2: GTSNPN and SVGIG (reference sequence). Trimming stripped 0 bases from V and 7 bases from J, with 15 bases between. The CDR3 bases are TGTGCCTGGAGTGTAGGGGTAGTTTCGGTCGGGGAGCTGTTTTTT. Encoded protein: CAWSVGVVSVGELFF.

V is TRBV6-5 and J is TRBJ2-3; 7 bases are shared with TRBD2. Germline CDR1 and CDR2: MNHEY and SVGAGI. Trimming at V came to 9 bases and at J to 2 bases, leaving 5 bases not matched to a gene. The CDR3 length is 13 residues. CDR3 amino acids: CASKLANTDTQYF. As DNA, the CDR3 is TGTGCCAGTAAACTAGCGAACACAGATACGCAGTATTTT.

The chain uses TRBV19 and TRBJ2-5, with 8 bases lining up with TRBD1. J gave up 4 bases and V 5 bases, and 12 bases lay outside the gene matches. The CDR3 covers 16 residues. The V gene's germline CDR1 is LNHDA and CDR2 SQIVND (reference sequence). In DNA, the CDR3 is TGTGCCAGTAGTCCTGGACAGGGAGTAGTGGGAGAGACCCAGTACTTC. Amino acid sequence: CASSPGQGVVGETQYF.

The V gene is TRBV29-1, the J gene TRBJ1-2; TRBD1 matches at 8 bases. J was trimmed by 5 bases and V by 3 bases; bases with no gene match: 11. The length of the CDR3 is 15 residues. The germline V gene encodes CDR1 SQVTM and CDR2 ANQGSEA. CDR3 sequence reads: CSVEGARGLRYGYTF. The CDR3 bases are TGCAGCGTTGAGGGGGCCAGGGGGCTTAGGTATGGCTACACCTTC.